The 13 T cell receptor beta chains below all came from one sample that was sequenced in a study of CD8 T cells in ankylosing spondylitis. Each CDR3 protein gets one entry after TCRdb re-called the 5' RACE reads with MiXCR. The table records about 400,000 distinct CDR3 sequences, 20% of them present only once. The sequencing input was blood, either unsorted or a sorted T cell fraction (not recorded which). Source of these receptors: a male donor with ankylosing spondylitis or in good health (not recorded which).

The rearrangement joins TRBV6-1 to TRBJ2-5; the match to TRBD1 covers 9 bases. The CDR3 covers 17 residues. The trim removed 5 bases at V and 0 bases at J, leaving 10 bases unmatched. Germline V gene data show CDR1 as MNHNS and CDR2 as SASEGT. The DNA of the CDR3 is TGTGCCAGCAGTCCCATGGACAGGGGACTATACCAAGAGACCCAGTACTTC. It codes for CASSPMDRGLYQETQYF.

V gene TRBV29-1 combines with J gene TRBJ1-2; unclear D gene. CDR1 is SQVTM, CDR2 ANQGSEA, per germline. The CDR3 loop spans 16 amino acids. V shed 0 bases and J shed 3 bases, with 17 bases lying between them. The DNA of the CDR3 is TGCAGCGTTGAAGAGTTCGAGGCCTTTGGGTACTATGGCTACACCTTC. Protein: CSVEEFEAFGYYGYTF.

This clonotype showed up just a few times. This sequence joins TRBV12-3 or TRBV12-4 and TRBJ1-1; D perhaps matches TRBD1 (5 bases). Trimming stripped 3 bases from V and 4 bases from J, with 12 bases between. The CDR3 runs 14 residues. The CDR3 region is CASSFTSGVTEAFF. In nucleotides, the CDR3 is TGTGCCAGCAGTTTTACGTCGGGGGTCACTGAAGCTTTCTTT.

The chain employs TRBV29-1 and TRBJ1-2; D unresolved. The CDR3 consists of 13 residues. Germline assignment: CDR1 SQVTM and CDR2 ANQGSEA. Between the trimmed V and J ends, which lost 6 bases and 4 bases, there was a span of 15 bases. The CDR3 DNA is TGCAGCGTCAAAAATTGGGCAAGCTATGGCTACACCTTC. Amino acids: CSVKNWASYGYTF.

The chain employs TRBV15 and TRBJ1-6; no firm D call. The length of the CDR3 is 15 residues. With 0 bases removed from V and 8 bases from J, the gap between germline ends came to 11 bases. Germline V gives CDR1 LNHNV, CDR2 YYDKDF (reference sequence). The CDR3 spells CATSRDLDWDSPLHF. The CDR3 DNA reads TGTGCCACCAGCAGAGATCTCGACTGGGATTCACCCCTCCACTTT.

This clonotype was observed a few times. The rearrangement links TRBV10-3 to TRBJ2-3; 14 positions match TRBD2. Germline CDR1 ENHRY, CDR2 SYGVKD. The CDR3 loop spans 16 amino acids. J lost 3 bases, V lost 6 bases, and 5 bases had no gene match. The CDR3 DNA is TGTGCCATCAGCCGACTAGCGGGGGGGCCAACAGATACGCAGTATTTT. This codes for CAISRLAGGPTDTQYF.

This clonotype was counted a few times. This rearrangement joins TRBV12-3 or TRBV12-4 to TRBJ2-2; D possibly matches TRBD1 or TRBD2 (6 bases each). With 3 bases removed from V and 5 bases from J, the gap between germline ends came to 16 bases. This CDR3 region has 16 residues. The CDR3 sequence: CASSFWGARGTGELFF. In DNA, the CDR3 is TGTGCCAGCAGTTTTTGGGGGGCTCGTGGGACCGGGGAGCTGTTTTTT.

The rearrangement links TRBV4-1 to TRBJ2-1; the match to TRBD2 covers 8 bases. CDR3 length equals 17 residues. The V gene end was trimmed by 0 bases and the J gene end by 2 bases; junction bases not matched to a gene: 6. The germline CDR1 and CDR2 sequences are MGHRA and YSYEKL. In DNA, the CDR3 is TGCGCCAGCAGCCAAGATCTTCCGCGGGGGGCCTACAATGAGCAGTTCTTC. Amino acid sequence: CASSQDLPRGAYNEQFF.

This clonotype was counted a few times. The rearrangement links TRBV7-9 to TRBJ2-1; TRBD1 aligns across 9 bases. CDR1 SEHNR and CDR2 FQNEAQ come from the germline V gene (reference sequence). V lost 5 bases to trimming and J lost 5 bases; unmatched junction nucleotides: 7. The CDR3 runs to 15 residues. The chain's CDR3 is CASSLGGTGNNEQFF. The CDR3 DNA reads as TGTGCCAGCAGCCTGGGGGGGACAGGGAACAATGAGCAGTTCTTC. Full variable domain (missing parts from reference TRBV7-9 and TRBJ2-1): DTGVSQNPRHKITKRGQNVTFRCDPISEHNRLYWYRQTLGQGPEFLTYFQNEAQLEKSRLLSDRFSAERPKGSFSTLEIQRTEQGDSAMYLCASSLGGTGNNEQFFGPGTRLTVL.

This clonotype has a handful of counts. The gene calls are TRBV5-1 and TRBJ2-7; D is possibly TRBD2 (6 bases). Trimming took off 1 base at V and 7 bases at J, with 12 bases between the two ends. This CDR3 is 13 amino acids long. Germline V lookup: CDR1 SGHRS, CDR2 YFSETQ. CDR3 sequence: CASSLSWGREQYF. DNA of the CDR3: TGCGCCAGCAGCTTGTCGTGGGGGAGGGAGCAGTACTTC.

This clonotype has just a few counts. The chain joins TRBV6-1 to TRBJ2-7; D is perhaps TRBD2 (6 bases). The length of the CDR3 is 15 residues. Germline CDR1 and CDR2: MNHNS and SASEGT. Trimming pared 7 bases from V and 0 bases from J, leaving 16 bases between. CDR3 in DNA: TGTGCCAGCACTCAGGGTGGGGGGTTCTCCTACGAGCAGTACTTC. Its protein is CASTQGGGFSYEQYF.

The V and J genes are TRBV4-1 and TRBJ1-2; D not certain. This CDR3 is 14 amino acids long. V gave up 1 base and J gave up 3 bases, with 9 bases separating them. The germline V gene has CDR1 MGHRA and CDR2 YSYEKL. In nucleotides, the CDR3 is TGCGCCAGCAGCCAAGCTAACAGACACTATGGCTACACCTTC. Its protein is CASSQANRHYGYTF.

The gene calls are TRBV7-9 and TRBJ2-5, with 7 bases matching TRBD1. J gave up 6 bases and V 5 bases, and 9 bases lay outside the gene matches. The CDR3 contains 14 residues. CDR1 and CDR2 (germline): SEHNR, FQNEAQ (reference sequence). In DNA, the CDR3 is TGTGCCAGCAGCCCTCGACAGGGAAGTAAGACCCAGTACTTC. This gives the protein CASSPRQGSKTQYF.